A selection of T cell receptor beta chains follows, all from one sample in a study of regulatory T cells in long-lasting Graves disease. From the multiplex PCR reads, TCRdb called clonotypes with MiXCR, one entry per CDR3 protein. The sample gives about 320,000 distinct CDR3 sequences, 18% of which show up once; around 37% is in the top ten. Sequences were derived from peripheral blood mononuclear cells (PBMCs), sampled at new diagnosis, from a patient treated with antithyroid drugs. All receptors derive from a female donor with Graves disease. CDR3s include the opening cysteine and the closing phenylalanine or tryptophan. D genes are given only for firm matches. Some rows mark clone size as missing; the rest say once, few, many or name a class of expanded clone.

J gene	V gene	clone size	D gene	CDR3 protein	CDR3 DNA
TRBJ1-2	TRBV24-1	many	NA	CATSEGNGGYTF	TGTGCCACCAGTGAAGGTAATGGCGGCTACACCTTC
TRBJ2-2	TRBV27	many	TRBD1	CASSTFRQGTGELFF	TGTGCCAGCAGTACCTTCCGACAGGGCACCGGGGAGCTGTTTTTT
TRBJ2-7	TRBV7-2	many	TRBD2	CASSLEGLATYEQYF	TGTGCCAGCAGCTTGGAAGGACTAGCAACCTACGAGCAGTACTTC
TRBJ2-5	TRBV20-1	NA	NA	CSARVPRQLEETQYF	TGCAGTGCTAGAGTCCCAAGGCAGCTAGAAGAGACCCAGTACTTC
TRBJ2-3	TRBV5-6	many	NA	CASSLGRRGTDTQYF	TGCGCCAGCAGCTTGGGCCGACGGGGCACAGATACGCAGTATTTT
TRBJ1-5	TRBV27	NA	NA	CASSLSAHNQPQHF	TGTGCCAGCAGTTTATCCGCCCACAATCAGCCCCAGCATTTT
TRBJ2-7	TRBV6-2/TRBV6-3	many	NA	CASSSVRGRYEQYF	TGTGCCAGCAGTTCCGTTCGGGGGCGGTACGAGCAGTACTTC
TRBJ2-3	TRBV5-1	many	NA	CASSLDGIWSDTQYF	TGCGCCAGCAGCTTGGACGGGATTTGGTCAGATACGCAGTATTTT
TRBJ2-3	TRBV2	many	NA	CASSKDQSDTDTQYF	TGTGCCAGCAGTAAGGACCAGAGCGACACAGATACGCAGTATTTT
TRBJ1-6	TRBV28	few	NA	CASSFPRSSGSPLHF	TGTGCCAGCAGTTTTCCTAGGTCCTCTGGGTCCCCCCTCCACTTT
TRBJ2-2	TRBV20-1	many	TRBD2	CSAGVGGRSTGELFF	TGCAGTGCTGGAGTGGGCGGGAGGTCGACCGGGGAGCTGTTTTTT
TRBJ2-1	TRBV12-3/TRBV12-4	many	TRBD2	CASSFRGLAGSNEQFF	TGTGCCAGCAGTTTTAGGGGACTAGCGGGCTCCAATGAGCAGTTCTTC
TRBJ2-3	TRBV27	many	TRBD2	CAIGTGTSFDTQYF	TGTGCCATCGGTACCGGGACTAGCTTTGATACGCAGTATTTT
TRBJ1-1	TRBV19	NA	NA	CASSMGGVSEAFF	TGTGCCAGTAGTATGGGGGGAGTTTCGGAAGCTTTCTTT
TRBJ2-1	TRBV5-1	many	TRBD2	CASSTKLAGVNEQFF	TGCGCCAGCAGCACCAAACTAGCGGGAGTCAATGAGCAGTTCTTC
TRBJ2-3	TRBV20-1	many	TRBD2	CSEASGRANTQYF	TGCAGTGAAGCTAGCGGGAGGGCCAACACGCAGTATTTT
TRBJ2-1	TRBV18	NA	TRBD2	CASSPGLAGGIGEQFF	TGTGCCAGCTCACCCGGACTAGCGGGAGGAATAGGTGAGCAGTTCTTC
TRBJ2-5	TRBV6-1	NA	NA	CASSREVRNEQYF	TGTGCCAGCAGCCGAGAAGTGCGCAATGAGCAGTACTTC
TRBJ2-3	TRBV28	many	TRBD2	CASSFFRGGTSTDTQYF	TGTGCCAGCAGTTTTTTTCGGGGGGGCACTAGCACAGATACGCAGTATTTT
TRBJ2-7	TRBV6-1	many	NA	CASTRTVSYEQYF	TGTGCCAGCACCAGGACAGTCTCCTACGAGCAGTACTTC
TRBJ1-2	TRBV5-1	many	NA	CASSLGVRGPGYTF	TGCGCCAGCAGCTTGGGTGTTCGCGGACCTGGCTACACCTTC
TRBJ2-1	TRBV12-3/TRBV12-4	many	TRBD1	CASSVIGQGIDEQFF	TGTGCCAGCAGTGTTATAGGACAGGGTATCGATGAGCAGTTCTTC
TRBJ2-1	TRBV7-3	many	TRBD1	CASSPRDRGPRSEQFF	TGTGCCAGCAGCCCACGGGACAGGGGGCCCCGGAGTGAGCAGTTCTTC
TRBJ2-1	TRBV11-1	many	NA	CASSTGRHGVGNEQFF	TGTGCCAGCAGCACCGGGCGCCATGGGGTCGGCAATGAGCAGTTCTTC
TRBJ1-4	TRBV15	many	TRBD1	CATSRTGGTMNEKLFF	TGTGCCACCAGCCGGACAGGGGGTACCATGAATGAAAAACTGTTTTTT
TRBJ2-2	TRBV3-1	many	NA	CASSQRLSTGELFF	TGTGCCAGCAGCCAGCGACTGTCCACCGGGGAGCTGTTTTTT
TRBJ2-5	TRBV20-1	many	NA	CSAWTGEEKETQYF	TGCAGTGCTTGGACGGGGGAAGAGAAAGAGACCCAGTACTTC